The TCR beta chain described here comes from a study of OX40 agonist ivuxolimab in advanced cancers. Turning to the study itself: Prior anti-PD-1, anti-PD-L1 or anti-CTLA-4 therapy was allowed; 40% had some.

Repertoires were generated with immunoSEQ multiplex PCR, while TCRdb's copy carries only in-frame clones and drops some. The sample yields 52,000 or so clones, 84% seen once. Sampling times: baseline, cycle 4 day 1, cycle 7 day 1. Study results and limitations: Averaging showed that CD8+ T cells had more expanded clones than CD4+ did. Clonal expansion from baseline to week 6 occurred in both CD4+ and CD8+ T cells.

In its sample, this clone was seen a few times. Its cognate antigen is unknown. CDR3 length: 16 amino acids. Trimming at V came to 4 bases and at J to 5 bases, leaving 9 bases not matched to a gene. Germline lookup yields CDR1 SGHTA and CDR2 FQGNSA. This specimen consisted of CD4+ or CD8+ T cells sorted from blood, obtained in a trial of the OX40 agonist ivuxolimab. This chain uses TRBV7-2 with TRBJ2-7, with TRBD2 identical over 12 bases. The clonotype originates from an adult with an advanced solid tumor such as melanoma, head and neck, liver or kidney cancer. The CDR3 DNA follows: TGTGCCAGCAGCTCTGGACTAGCGGGAATTCTGCACGAGCAGTACTTC. This encodes CASSSGLAGILHEQYF.